This TCR beta chain is drawn from a study of Graves' ophthalmopathy and Graves' hyperthyroidism. This clonotype was found once. Clinical symptoms, serum thyroxine, TRAb, thyroid ultrasound and orbital computed tomography determined diagnosis. Someone took the PBMCs out of roughly 10 ml of fresh peripheral blood. RNA transcripts provided the template for amplifying TCR beta CDR3 regions. RT-PCR in the first round used HTBI primers; a second-round multiplex PCR followed. Each CDR3 protein gets one entry after TCRdb re-called the multiplex PCR reads with MiXCR. The table has about 700,000 distinct CDR3 sequences, about two fifths seen once. After removal of 0 bases from V and 8 bases from J, the junction contained 7 bases not matched to a gene. The CDR3 extends over 16 amino acids. Looked up from germline, CDR1 is SGHAT and CDR2 is FQNNGV.

Material: peripheral blood. This sequence joins TRBV11-2 and TRBJ1-1, with 12 bases matching TRBD1. This sequence originates from an adult man with Graves' ophthalmopathy. CDR3 sequence reads: CASSLEGQGARVEAFF. The DNA for the CDR3 is TGTGCCAGCAGCTTAGAGGGACAGGGGGCGAGGGTCGAAGCTTTCTTT.